What follows is one T cell receptor beta chain and its context. Its matching antigen is unknown. Amplification used 60 Vbeta primers and 13 Jbeta primers. Assay used: immunoSEQ multiplex PCR; TCRdb lists only in-frame clones, some missing. The top ten hold around 11% of the sample, which has 100,000 to 150,000 clones, around 82% seen once. This specimen belongs to a study of cytomegalovirus exposure and HLA in healthy donors. Whole-study findings and limits: Associated with HLA alleles at 0.05 false discovery rate in a later analysis were 15,000 to 20,000 TCR beta sequences. What was likely a sequencing artifact was a cluster of highly shared sequence variants.

Per the germline V gene, CDR1 is MNHNY and CDR2 is SVGAGI (reference sequence). The germline V and J ends were trimmed by 4 bases and 11 bases, with 11 bases remaining between them. The CDR3 runs to 11 residues. The material sequenced was PBMCs. This clonotype was sampled from a male donor in good health and CMV-seropositive. The chain couples TRBV6-6 to TRBJ2-5, with D hard to call. CDR3 nucleotides: TGTGCCAGCAGTTTTTCCGAAGAGCAGTACTTC. Protein sequence: CASSFSEEQYF.